This section outlines one T cell receptor beta chain sequence together with its context. In its sample, this clone was seen once. Its cognate antigen has yet to be identified. The sample holds no much larger clone one base away, and base qualities are not on file. TCRbeta CDR3 regions were amplified from genomic DNA using the immunoSEQ Assay, a bias-controlled multiplex PCR. Per the source publication's procedure: The number of nucleated cells in each sample was estimated by amplification of reference gene primers within the assay. Sequence reads were collapsed and filtered to measure the absolute abundance of every unique TCRbeta CDR3 rearrangement. For each sample, productive Simpson clonality was calculated as the square root of Simpson's diversity index across productive rearrangements. TCRdb took this table from immuneACCESS and kept in-frame rearrangements with V and J called. Such tables lack part of the clones; where checked against another copy, unresolved V genes explain under half of the gap, and the rest is unexplained. That table gives V, J and clone size, and the DNA gave D and trimming. This sample comprises some 200,000 clones, roughly four fifths of them detected only once. The top ten hold approximately 12% of the sample.

The entry originates in a study of blood T cell repertoires in COVID-19 (dated by TCRdb to about 2020). A note on the overall study: Samples from collaborators originated in the United States, Italy and Spain and spanned both the acute and convalescent phases of COVID-19. Samples were obtained from the ongoing ImmuneRACE study (first 160 participants) and from some 1,300 subjects provided by 6 global collaborators. The repertoires were made available in a free public database intended to serve as a resource for research on the immune response to SARS-CoV-2. Where available, HLA class I and class II types were obtained from metadata supplied by the sample provider rather than from assay-based typing. The material from the prospective study consisted of cDNA or gDNA derived from T cells, B-cell-depleted T cells, or PBMCs. Nearly every sample came with metadata listing a de-identified subject ID, COVID-19 status, age in years and sex. Deeply sampled blood TCRbeta repertoires from subjects exposed to, actively infected with, or recovered from COVID-19 were included in the dataset.

Participants in the prospective study were aged about 18 to 95 years, lived in 24 United States geographic areas, and enrolled through a virtual design. Cohort assignment in the prospective study relied on participant-reported clinical history from a screening survey and a study questionnaire. Recovered participants in ImmuneRACE Cohort 3 were defined by two consecutive negative NP/OP PCR tests, clearance by a healthcare professional, or resolution of symptoms. Each participant in the prospective study had whole blood, serum and a nasopharyngeal or oropharyngeal swab collected by mobile phlebotomists. Additional blood draws and questionnaires over a roughly two-month period could optionally be provided by prospective study participants. Blood samples from the prospective study were shipped frozen or at room temperature prior to DNA extraction. As encoded in the germline V gene, CDR1 is SGHNT while CDR2 is YENEEA. The CDR3 holds 13 amino acids from the cysteine to the phenylalanine. Only the CDR3 DNA stays, 39 bases, in frame from base 1. The V end gives up 6 bases and the J end 7 bases, leaving 6 bases in the junction not matched to a gene.

General conclusions and limits of the study: Clinical and demographic metadata were provided uncurated, with the amount varying by source and participant.

The chain links TRBV11-3 with TRBJ1-1; the junction holds 9 bases that match TRBD1. This clonotype was sampled from a man between 40 and 49 years old who had recovered from COVID-19. The sample consisted of PBMCs or T cells enriched from blood (not recorded which). DNA sequence: TGTGCCAGCAGTTACAGGGGGCTGGGTGAAGCTTTCTTT. This encodes CASSYRGLGEAFF.